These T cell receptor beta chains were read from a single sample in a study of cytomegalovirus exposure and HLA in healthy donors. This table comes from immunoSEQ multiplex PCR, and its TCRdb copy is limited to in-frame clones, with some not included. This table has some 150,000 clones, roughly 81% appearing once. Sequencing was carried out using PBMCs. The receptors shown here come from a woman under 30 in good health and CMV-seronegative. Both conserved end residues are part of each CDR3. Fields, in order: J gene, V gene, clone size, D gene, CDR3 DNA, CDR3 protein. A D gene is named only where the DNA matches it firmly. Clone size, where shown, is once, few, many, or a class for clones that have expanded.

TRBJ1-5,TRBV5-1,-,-,TGCGCCAGCAGCTTGTGGGGCGGACAAGGTAGCAATCAGCCCCAGCATTTT,CASSLWGGQGSNQPQHF
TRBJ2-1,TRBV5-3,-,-,TGTGCCAGAAGCTTTTCTAGCAGTTCCTACAATGAGCAGTTCTTC,CARSFSSSSYNEQFF
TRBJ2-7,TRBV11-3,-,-,TGTGCCAGCAGCGAGGACTCGATCGCCCACGAGCAGTACTTC,CASSEDSIAHEQYF
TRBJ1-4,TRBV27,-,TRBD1,TGTGCCAGCAGTTTATCCCAGGGGGCGGGCCACGAAAAACTGTTTTTT,CASSLSQGAGHEKLFF
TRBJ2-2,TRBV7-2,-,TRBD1,TGTGCCAGCAGCGCATATGGGGGACAGGGAGGCCGGGAGCTGTTTTTT,CASSAYGGQGGRELFF
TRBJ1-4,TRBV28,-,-,TGTGCCAGCACCTGGCAGGGGTCTAATGAAAAACTGTTTTTT,CASTWQGSNEKLFF
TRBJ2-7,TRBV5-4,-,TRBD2,TGTGCCAGCAGCTTGGGGCGGGGGGCATTCAACGAGCAGTACTTC,CASSLGRGAFNEQYF
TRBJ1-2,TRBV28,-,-,TGTGCCAGCAGTTTAGAAGGGTTCGGGGGGGCGTATGGCTACACCTTC,CASSLEGFGGAYGYTF
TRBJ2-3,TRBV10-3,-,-,TGTGCCATCAGTGGGTCTTCTTCGGCGGCAAGCACAGATACGCAGTATTTT,CAISGSSSAASTDTQYF
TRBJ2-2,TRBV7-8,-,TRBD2,TGTGCCAGCACCCTAGGACTAGCGGGGGGCACCGGGGAGCTGTTTTTT,CASTLGLAGGTGELFF
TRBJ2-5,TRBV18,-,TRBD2,TGTGCCAGCTCACCACTGGGGGGGGAACGTGAAACCCAGTACTTC,CASSPLGGERETQYF
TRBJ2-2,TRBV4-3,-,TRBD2,TGCGCCAGCAGCCAAGGGCTCCTAGCGGGGGTCACCGGGGAGCTGTTTTTT,CASSQGLLAGVTGELFF
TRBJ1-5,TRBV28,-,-,TGTGCCAGCAGCCGAGGGGGGGCAGTTGCCAATCAGCCCCAGCATTTT,CASSRGGAVANQPQHF
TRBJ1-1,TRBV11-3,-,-,TGTGCCAGCAGCTTAGACACCAAATCGGGGACTGAAGCTTTCTTT,CASSLDTKSGTEAFF
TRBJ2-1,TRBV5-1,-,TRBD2,TGCGCCAGCAGCTTGGGGTTCGGGGGGAGTGGTGAGCAGTTCTTC,CASSLGFGGSGEQFF
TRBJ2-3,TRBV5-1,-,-,TGCGCCAGCAGCTTGGTCCTTGGGGGGTCGGCCCCAGATACGCAGTATTTT,CASSLVLGGSAPDTQYF
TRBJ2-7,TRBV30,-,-,TGTGCCTGGAGTGTATCCGGGGAGGCCGAGCAGTACTTC,CAWSVSGEAEQYF
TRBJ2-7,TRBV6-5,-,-,TGTGCCAGCAGCCCCCACTACGAGCAGTACTTC,CASSPHYEQYF
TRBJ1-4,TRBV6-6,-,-,TGTGCCAGCAGTTACCCTCCCGGGGCAACTAATGAAAAACTGTTTTTT,CASSYPPGATNEKLFF
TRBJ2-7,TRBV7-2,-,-,TGTGCCAGCAGCCCGGGCGCACAGGTACGGAACGAGCAGTACTTC,CASSPGAQVRNEQYF
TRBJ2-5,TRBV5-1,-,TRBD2,TGCGCCAGCAGCTCTCCGGGGGGTTCAGGAGAGACCCAGTACTTC,CASSSPGGSGETQYF
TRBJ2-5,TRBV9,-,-,TGTGCCAGCAGCCCCGGTGGGGGGGGCAGAGAGACCCAGTACTTC,CASSPGGGGRETQYF
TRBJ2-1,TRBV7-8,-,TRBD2,TGTGCCAGCAGTATAGCGGGAGGGGAGTACAATGAGCAGTTCTTC,CASSIAGGEYNEQFF
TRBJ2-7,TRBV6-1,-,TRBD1,TGTGCCGGAGGGGGGACAGGGTCCTACGAGCAGTACTTC,CAGGGTGSYEQYF
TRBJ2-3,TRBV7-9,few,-,TGTGCCAGCAGCTTACCCCTTGTTGATACGCAGTATTTT,CASSLPLVDTQYF
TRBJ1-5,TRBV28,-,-,TGTGCCAGCACCCTATCGGGCGGGGGCAATCAGCCCCAGCATTTT,CASTLSGGGNQPQHF
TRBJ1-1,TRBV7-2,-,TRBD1,TGTGCCAGCAGTGGACAGGGGGGAGGCACTGAAGCTTTCTTT,CASSGQGGGTEAFF
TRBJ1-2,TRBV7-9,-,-,TGTGCCAGCAGCTTGGATAAGGGGTTCTATGGCTACACCTTC,CASSLDKGFYGYTF
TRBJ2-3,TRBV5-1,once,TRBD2,TGCGCCAGCAGCTTTTTAGCGGGGGGGCCTCCGGCAGATACGCAGTATTTT,CASSFLAGGPPADTQYF
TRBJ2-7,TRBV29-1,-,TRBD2,TGCAGCGTTTGGACTAGCGGGAGCTTCCACGAGCAGTACTTC,CSVWTSGSFHEQYF
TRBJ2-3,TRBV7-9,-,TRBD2,TGTGCCAGCAGCTTCCTGACTAGCGGCACAGATACGCAGTATTTT,CASSFLTSGTDTQYF
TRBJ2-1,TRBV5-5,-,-,TGTGCCAGCAGCTTGGCCTTCGGGGGGCTGGCTTACAATGAGCAGTTCTTC,CASSLAFGGLAYNEQFF
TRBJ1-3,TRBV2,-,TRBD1,TGTGCCAGCAGATTACAGGGGGTCGGAAACACCATATATTTT,CASRLQGVGNTIYF
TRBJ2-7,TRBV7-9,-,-,TGTTCCAGCAGCTTGAGCTCCTACGAGCAGTACTTC,CSSSLSSYEQYF
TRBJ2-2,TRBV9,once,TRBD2,TGTGCCAGCAGCCCGTCGGGACTAGCGGGAGGGCCTGGCGGGGAGCTGTTTTTT,CASSPSGLAGGPGGELFF
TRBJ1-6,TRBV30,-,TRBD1,TGTGCCTGGAATAGATGGAAGGGGACAGCGAGTAATTCACCCCTCCACTTT,CAWNRWKGTASNSPLHF
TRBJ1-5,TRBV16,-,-,TGTGCCAGCAGCCAATCCGGGAAAAGGGGGCAGCCCCAGCATTTT,CASSQSGKRGQPQHF
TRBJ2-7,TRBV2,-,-,TGTGCCAGCAGTGATATCGGGAATTACGAGCAGTACTTC,CASSDIGNYEQYF
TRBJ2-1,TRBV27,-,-,TGTGCCAGCACCTGGGGGGAGCTCAATGAGCAGTTCTTC,CASTWGELNEQFF
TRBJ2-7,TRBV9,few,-,TGTGCCAGCAGCCCCCCCGGGACTGATGCCTACGAGCAGTACTTC,CASSPPGTDAYEQYF
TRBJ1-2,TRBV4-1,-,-,TGCGCCAGCAGCCAAGATAGGGTACGGGGTGGCTACACCTTC,CASSQDRVRGGYTF
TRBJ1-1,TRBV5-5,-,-,TGTGCCAGCAGCCCGGTAGGGGTTTGGAACACTGAAGCTTTCTTT,CASSPVGVWNTEAFF
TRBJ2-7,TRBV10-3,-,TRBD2,TGTGCCATCAGTGAGTCCGCCGGGACTAGCGGGAGAAAGCGCTACGAGCAGTACTTC,CAISESAGTSGRKRYEQYF
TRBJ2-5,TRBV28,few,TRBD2,TGTGCCAGCAGTTCCAGCGGGGGGAGGAAGACCCAGTACTTC,CASSSSGGRKTQYF
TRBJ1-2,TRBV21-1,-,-,TGTGCCAGCAGCAAATGGGTTGGGGGGACCTCCAACTATGGCTACACCTTC,CASSKWVGGTSNYGYTF
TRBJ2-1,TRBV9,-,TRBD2,TGTGCCAGCAGCTTCCGGTCCGCGGGAGGGGTCAGTGAGCAGTTCTTC,CASSFRSAGGVSEQFF
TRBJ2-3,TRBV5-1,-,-,TGCGCCAGCAGCTTGGCGGGAAGCACAGATACGCAGTATTTT,CASSLAGSTDTQYF